This T cell receptor (beta chain) was sequenced during a study of T cells expressing NK-cell markers (dated by TCRdb to 2018 to 2021). With regard to the full study: Roughly 8 donors provided sorted CD3+CD56+NKG2C+, CD3+CD56+NKG2C- and CD3+CD56-NKG2C+ T-cell subsets, whose TCR beta-chain repertoires were profiled. Libraries were sequenced as 2 x 150 bp reads on Illumina HiSeq 2000/2500, MiSeq or NextSeq. Seven of the eight sequenced donors were HCMV-seropositive and one was HCMV-seronegative. The eight sequenced donors were randomly selected healthy volunteers, three men and five women. Study-wide findings and limitations: It remained unclear whether the expanded NKG2C-expressing T cell clones were specific for HCMV antigens. Those dominant clonotypes were again the most abundant among CD3+CD56-NKG2C+ cells in a few donors, at about 25-60.1%. In six donors, the dominant CD3+CD56+NKG2C+ clonotypes were among the top 10 CD8+ clonotypes and accounted for roughly 1.0-7.0% of CD8+ T cells.

Looking up the germline V gene yields CDR1 SGHNT and CDR2 YENEEA. The CDR3 covers 15 residues, taking in both the cysteine and the phenylalanine. No nucleotide data were recorded. A commercial ELISA kit detecting HCMV-specific IgG in serum was used to determine HCMV serostatus. Peripheral blood mononuclear cells were isolated from blood by Ficoll density gradient centrifugation. Remarks on this clonotype: The antigen this receptor binds is unknown.

The sample was run on an Illumina HiSeq 2000. 5'RACE template switching, by which a universal primer site and unique molecular identifiers were added, was used to make TCR beta cDNA libraries. Synthesis of cDNA was primed from the TCR beta constant segment and was followed by two consecutive PCR amplification steps. The authors' pipeline ran thus. MIGEC handled demultiplexing of the reads and grouping by UMI, while MiTCR was used to assemble and quantify clonotypes. To exclude erroneous sequences, any TCR cDNA sequence not supported by at least two reads was discarded. Downstream repertoire analysis used the tcR package, and clonotypes were matched across fractions by CDR3 nucleotide sequence plus V segment. VDJmatch was used to annotate antigen specificity against VDJdb, with one amino acid substitution allowed in CDR3. After TCRdb reprocessed the reads, each CDR3 protein sequence was kept as one row, without DNA. TCRdb, rather than the study authors, made the V and J calls. The sample has some 460,000 distinct CDR3 sequences on record. The ten biggest clones cover over 1.1% of the sample.

Sequencing input: blood T cells: a sorted CD56 or NKG2C T cell subset, CD4+ or CD8+ T cells, or bulk PBMC T cells (not recorded which). This receptor was identified in a woman in her 50s in good health. Donor details come from another sample of the same person, matched by shared clones. The rearranged chain carries TRBV11-3 and TRBJ2-1; TCRdb's assignment of TRBD2 cannot be checked, as there is no DNA. The CDR3 protein sequence reads: CASSWGLSEGDEQFF.